Listed below are T cell receptor beta chains from one sample, sequenced in a study of CD8+CD57+ T cells in acquired aplastic anemia. TCRdb used MiXCR to reprocess the reads, holding one entry per CDR3 protein. The table lists about 210,000 distinct CDR3 sequences, 34% of them singletons. The sequenced material came from sorted CD4+, CD8+, or CD8+CD57+ T cells (not recorded which) from PBMCs. These receptors were obtained from a human donor in good health, serving as a control. Both conserved end residues are part of each CDR3. Fields, in order: V gene, clone size, D gene, J gene, CDR3 DNA, CDR3 protein. The D gene is left open where the match is weak. Expanded clones get a size class; other rows say once, few or many, or leave the size out.

TRBV7-9	many	NA	TRBJ1-2	TGTGCCAGCAGCCTCATTCGGAATGGCTACACCTTC	CASSLIRNGYTF
TRBV19	NA	NA	TRBJ1-2	TGTGCCAGTACTCGGACAGCCATCAACTATGGCTACACCTTC	CASTRTAINYGYTF
TRBV20-1	few	NA	TRBJ1-6	TGCAGTGCTAGAGAGAGCCCCCTGAGGAGTTCACCCCTCCACTTT	CSARESPLRSSPLHF
TRBV12-3/TRBV12-4	many	TRBD1	TRBJ2-7	TGTGCCAGCAGTGAACAGGGGGCTCTCGGTTACGAGCAGTACTTC	CASSEQGALGYEQYF
TRBV20-1	NA	NA	TRBJ2-1	TGCAGTGCTCTCAAAACAGGGTACAATGAGCAGTTCTTC	CSALKTGYNEQFF
TRBV2	many	NA	TRBJ1-1	TGTGCCAGCATCCTAGACAGCCCGAACACTGAAGCTTTCTTT	CASILDSPNTEAFF
TRBV11-3	NA	NA	TRBJ2-5	TGTGCCAGCAGCTTAGGGACGGACGAGACCCAGTACTTC	CASSLGTDETQYF
TRBV5-6	many	NA	TRBJ1-2	TGTGCCAGCAGCGTACCAGGGACGGGCTACACCTTC	CASSVPGTGYTF
TRBV7-2	NA	TRBD1	TRBJ1-2	TGTGCCAGCAGCCTGGGACAGGGTTTGGACTATGGCTACACCTTC	CASSLGQGLDYGYTF
TRBV12-3/TRBV12-4	NA	NA	TRBJ1-6	TGTGCCAGCAGAAAGTGGGACCGGACATCACCCCTCCACTTT	CASRKWDRTSPLHF
TRBV20-1	many	NA	TRBJ2-4	TGCAGTGCGGTCGGACAGCTAGCCAAAAACATTCAGTACTTC	CSAVGQLAKNIQYF
TRBV4-1	many	NA	TRBJ2-7	TGCGCCAGCAGCCAGATCATTCGGGCCCAGACAACCACCTACGAGCAGTACTTC	CASSQIIRAQTTTYEQYF
TRBV2	many	NA	TRBJ2-7	TGTGCCAGCAGTACCGGGACGAGCTACGAGCAGTACTTC	CASSTGTSYEQYF
TRBV20-1	many	TRBD1	TRBJ2-3	TGCAGTGCTCTAACCCCTGGCAGGGGGCGAGGCACAGATACGCAGTATTTT	CSALTPGRGRGTDTQYF
TRBV7-2	NA	NA	TRBJ1-5	TGTGCCAGCAGCTTATCAGGGTCTCAGCCCCAGCATTTT	CASSLSGSQPQHF
TRBV19	NA	NA	TRBJ2-7	TGTGCCAGTAGTCCTGGAGCAGGGGGAGGGAACGAGCAGTACTTC	CASSPGAGGGNEQYF
TRBV11-2	many	NA	TRBJ1-2	TGTGCCAGCAGCAGTACCTCGGGAGCTCCCGGACAGCTTCCCAACTATGGCTACACCTTC	CASSSTSGAPGQLPNYGYTF
TRBV19	NA	TRBD1	TRBJ1-2	TGTGCCGGTAAGGGGGACAGGGCCAAGTCCAACTATGGCTACACCTTC	CAGKGDRAKSNYGYTF